The 25 T cell receptor beta chains given below trace back to one sample, sequenced in a study of T cell repertoires in cytomegalovirus infection. One entry per CDR3 protein results from TCRdb running MiXCR on the reads. The data hold approximately 180,000 distinct CDR3 sequences, with less than 9.5% observed a single time. Source material: PBMCs. These receptors originate from a human donor in good health (CMV status not recorded). Some clones in this sample may be carry-over from other donors' samples.

A few counts support this clonotype. The V call is TRBV7-8, the J call TRBJ2-7; D might be TRBD2 (5 bases). The ends were cut back, 3 bases at V and 1 base at J, with 10 bases in the middle. The CDR3 consists of 14 residues. The germline V gene encodes CDR1 SGHVS and CDR2 FQNEAQ. CDR3 in amino acids: CASSFPTRSYEQYF. For the CDR3, the DNA is TGTGCCAGCAGCTTTCCAACTAGATCCTACGAGCAGTACTTC.

The V gene is TRBV5-6, the J gene TRBJ1-1; 10 nucleotides match TRBD1. Germline trimming cut 4 bases from V and 1 base from J; bases unmatched to any gene: 4. CDR3 length equals 15 residues. The germline gives CDR1 SGHDT, CDR2 YYEEEE. CDR3 DNA: TGTGCCAGCAGCCCGACAGGGGGCGAGAACACTGAAGCTTTCTTT. Translated, it gives CASSPTGGENTEAFF.

The chain employs TRBV27 and TRBJ2-7; D call uncertain. V gave up 5 bases and J gave up 0 bases, with 8 bases separating them. The CDR3 sequence is 13 residues long. Germline assignment: CDR1 MNHEY and CDR2 SMNVEV (reference sequence). CDR3 DNA sequence: TGTGCCAGCAGTGTGGGAATCTCCTACGAGCAGTACTTC. Its protein product is CASSVGISYEQYF.

The gene calls are TRBV10-3 and TRBJ2-7, with 11 bases aligning to TRBD2. Trimming removed 3 bases from V and 0 bases from J; junction bases left unmatched: 4. This CDR3 spans 16 amino acids. The V gene's germline CDR1 is ENHRY and CDR2 SYGVKD. The CDR3 bases are TGTGCCATCAGTGATTCCGGGACTAGCGGCTCCTACGAGCAGTACTTC. The encoded protein is CAISDSGTSGSYEQYF.

This clonotype was found many times. The rearrangement uses TRBV6-2 or TRBV6-3 and TRBJ1-1; D is uncertain. From germline, CDR1 is MNHEY and CDR2 SVGEGT. CDR3 length: 15 amino acids. The germline V and J ends were trimmed by 0 bases and 1 base, with 9 bases remaining between them. The CDR3 nucleotides are TGTGCCAGCAGTTACTCGATGTCAGAGAACACTGAAGCTTTCTTT. As protein: CASSYSMSENTEAFF.

This clonotype was observed a few times. The genes are TRBV11-2 and TRBJ1-2; D is uncertain. The CDR3 extends over 17 amino acids. Trimming removed 0 bases at V and 0 bases at J, with 14 bases between. The germline V gene encodes CDR1 SGHAT and CDR2 FQNNGV. CDR3 loop: CASSLETVRRANYGYTF. The CDR3 DNA sequence: TGTGCCAGCAGCTTAGAAACCGTACGCCGAGCTAACTATGGCTACACCTTC.

The table lists this clonotype with a few counts. The chain uses TRBV27 and TRBJ1-5, with 12 bases that match TRBD1. V was clipped by 8 bases and J by 3 bases; unmatched bases: 8. The CDR3 spans 16 residues. Germline CDR1 is MNHEY and CDR2 is SMNVEV (reference sequence). CDR3 in amino acids: CASAKGTGGPNQPQHF. CDR3 nucleotides: TGTGCCAGCGCCAAGGGGACAGGGGGCCCCAATCAGCCCCAGCATTTT.

This clonotype was recorded at least ten times. The chain joins TRBV10-3 to TRBJ1-2; TRBD1 might be the D (6 bases). The CDR3 has 17 residues. V lost 6 bases, J lost 7 bases, and 27 bases lay in between. Germline V gene sequence: CDR1 ENHRY, CDR2 SYGVKD. This CDR3 is CAIRKQAGGQMIGGYTF. Written as DNA, the CDR3 is TGTGCCATCAGAAAACAGGCGGGGGGGCAGATGATTGGTGGCTACACCTTC.

This clonotype has only a few counts. The chain couples TRBV20-1 to TRBJ2-3, with TRBD1 matching 7 bases. The CDR3 runs to 16 residues. Germline V CDR1 and CDR2: DFQATT, SNEGSKA (reference sequence). Trimming removed 2 bases from V and 6 bases from J; junction bases left unmatched: 14. The CDR3 nucleotides read TGCAGTGCTAGAACCAAGGGGACAGTTACTTCCGATACGCAGTATTTT. Translation gives CSARTKGTVTSDTQYF.

This clonotype was counted ten times or more. This chain joins TRBV7-2 and TRBJ1-1; the D is unclear. V lost 5 bases, J lost 0 bases, and 7 bases lay in between. The CDR3 contains 13 residues. CDR1 is SGHTA and CDR2 is FQGNSA in the germline V gene. CDR3 region: CASSLYMNTEAFF. The CDR3 nucleotides read TGTGCCAGCAGCCTCTACATGAACACTGAAGCTTTCTTT.

The gene calls are TRBV7-9 and TRBJ1-1; D is unresolved. The CDR3 is 11 residues long. The germline V gene encodes CDR1 SEHNR and CDR2 FQNEAQ (reference sequence). V shed 6 bases and J shed 10 bases, with 12 bases lying between them. CDR3 protein: CASSRTWGAFF. The DNA of the CDR3 is TGTGCCAGCAGTCGGACCTGGGGAGCTTTCTTT.

This clonotype was found many times. The J gene is TRBJ2-6, the V gene TRBV12-3 or TRBV12-4; D may be TRBD1 (6 bases). V lost 4 bases and J lost 4, with 11 bases in between. The CDR3 runs to 15 residues. CDR3 in amino acids: CASSSRGNGANVLTF. CDR3 bases: TGTGCCAGCAGTTCTAGGGGGAACGGGGCCAACGTCCTGACTTTC.

This clonotype was seen at least ten times. The chain joins TRBV4-2 to TRBJ2-1, with D possibly matching TRBD1 (5 bases). There are 16 residues in the CDR3. V was clipped by 0 bases and J by 7 bases, with 16 bases between them. Germline CDR1 LGHNA, CDR2 YNFKEQ. The CDR3 loop is CASSQDLVPPGNEQFF. As DNA, the CDR3 is TGTGCCAGCAGCCAAGATCTGGTACCCCCAGGGAATGAGCAGTTCTTC.

There are many counts of this clonotype. V gene TRBV7-9 combines with J gene TRBJ2-3; 10 bases fit TRBD2. The CDR3 consists of 17 residues. After removal of 6 bases from V and 6 bases from J, the junction contained 15 bases not matched to a gene. CDR1 and CDR2 from the germline V gene are SEHNR and FQNEAQ (reference sequence). CDR3 sequence: CASSRTLLAGGGDTQYF. DNA for the CDR3: TGTGCCAGCAGTAGAACCCTCTTAGCGGGAGGAGGTGATACGCAGTATTTT.

Only a few counts were recorded for this clonotype. The rearrangement joins TRBV5-1 to TRBJ2-1, with TRBD2 matching 8 bases. This CDR3 region has 16 residues. Trimming cost V 0 bases and J 15 bases; bases outside gene matches: 17. Looked up from germline, CDR1 is SGHRS and CDR2 is YFSETQ. The CDR3 coding sequence is TGCGCCAGCAGCTTGGGCGGGGTTTCGACAGCGGGAGTTCCGTTCTTC. It translates to CASSLGGVSTAGVPFF.

This clonotype has at least ten counts. This chain links TRBV12-3 or TRBV12-4 with TRBJ1-2, with D possibly matching TRBD1 (5 bases). This CDR3 is built from 16 residues. Deletions cut 8 bases from V and 0 bases from J, with 19 bases between. The CDR3 DNA sequence: TGTGCCAGCTTATCACAGGAATACTTTGCTAACTATGGCTACACCTTC. This translates into CASLSQEYFANYGYTF.

This clonotype was observed a few times. CDR3 residues: CASSPVQPGREQYF. The CDR3 nucleotides read TGTGCCAGCAGCCCCGTGCAGCCTGGGCGCGAGCAGTACTTC. The chain is built from TRBV7-2 and TRBJ2-7; D is undetermined. The CDR3 covers 14 residues. The germline CDR1 and CDR2 sequences are SGHTA and FQGNSA. Trimming stripped 5 bases from V and 6 bases from J, with 17 bases between.

This clonotype has a count of ten or more. The chain combines TRBV15 with TRBJ2-7; 7 bases fit TRBD1. The CDR3 covers 13 residues. The V gene end was trimmed by 2 bases and the J gene end by 3 bases; junction bases not matched to a gene: 1. The germline V gene encodes CDR1 LNHNV and CDR2 YYDKDF (reference sequence). CDR3 bases: TGTGCCACCAGCAGACCAGGGGGCTACGAGCAGTACTTC. It specifies CATSRPGGYEQYF. The full variable domain, its missing parts supplied by reference TRBV15 and TRBJ2-7, is DAMVIQNPRYQVTQFGKPVTLSCSQTLNHNVMYWYQQKSSQAPKLLFHYYDKDFNNEADTPDNFQSRRPNTSFCFLDIRSPGLGDTAMYLCATSRPGGYEQYFGPGTRLTVT.

This clonotype has a count of ten or more. V and J are TRBV7-9 and TRBJ1-2; D gene unclear. V lost 5 bases, J lost 5 bases, and 9 bases lay in between. The CDR3 loop spans 12 amino acids. CDR1 SEHNR and CDR2 FQNEAQ come from the germline V gene (reference sequence). CDR3 sequence: CASSETEYGYTF. The CDR3 DNA follows: TGTGCCAGCAGCGAGACGGAGTATGGCTACACCTTC. Supplemented by reference TRBV7-9 and TRBJ1-2, the full variable domain reads DTGVSQNPRHKITKRGQNVTFRCDPISEHNRLYWYRQTLGQGPEFLTYFQNEAQLEKSRLLSDRFSAERPKGSFSTLEIQRTEQGDSAMYLCASSETEYGYTFGSGTRLTVV.

The table lists this clonotype with many counts. This chain connects TRBV7-2 to TRBJ2-7, with D maybe TRBD2 (5 bases). V gave up 2 bases and J gave up 2 bases, with 7 bases separating them. The CDR3 length is 13 residues. The germline V gene encodes CDR1 SGHTA and CDR2 FQGNSA. CDR3 in amino acids: CASSLLATYEQYF. CDR3 DNA sequence: TGTGCCAGCAGCTTACTAGCTACCTACGAGCAGTACTTC.

The genes are TRBV5-1 and TRBJ1-1; no definite D call. Germline CDR1 reads SGHRS; CDR2 reads YFSETQ. This CDR3 has 14 residues. V was pared by 5 bases and J by 1 base, with 12 bases between. The DNA for the CDR3 is TGCGCCAGCAGGACCCAGCGTACGAACACTGAAGCTTTCTTT. This encodes CASRTQRTNTEAFF. Supplemented by reference TRBV5-1 and TRBJ1-1, the full variable domain reads KAGVTQTPRYLIKTRGQQVTLSCSPISGHRSVSWYQQTPGQGLQFLFEYFSETQRNKGNFPGRFSGRQFSNSRSEMNVSTLELGDSALYLCASRTQRTNTEAFFGQGTRLTVV.

This clonotype occurred many times. The chain joins TRBV7-9 to TRBJ1-2; weak D call: TRBD1 (6 bases). There are 14 residues in the CDR3. V was cut by 4 bases and J by 3 bases, with 12 bases left in between. Germline values: CDR1 SEHNR, CDR2 FQNEAQ (reference sequence). The CDR3 region has the DNA TGTGCCAGCAGCTCGACAGGTTCTCACTATGGCTACACCTTC. Encoded protein: CASSSTGSHYGYTF.

This clonotype has at least ten counts. The genes are TRBV7-9 and TRBJ2-1, with D uncertain. V lost 5 bases and J 4 bases, leaving 21 bases between the germline ends. The CDR3 sequence is 17 residues long. Germline CDR1 SEHNR, CDR2 FQNEAQ (reference sequence). CDR3 DNA sequence: TGTGCCAGCAGCAACTCGTGGAAGGCTGGTTTATACAATGAGCAGTTCTTC. It yields the protein CASSNSWKAGLYNEQFF. Combining the CDR3 with reference TRBV7-9 and TRBJ2-1 gives the whole variable domain DTGVSQNPRHKITKRGQNVTFRCDPISEHNRLYWYRQTLGQGPEFLTYFQNEAQLEKSRLLSDRFSAERPKGSFSTLEIQRTEQGDSAMYLCASSNSWKAGLYNEQFFGPGTRLTVL.

This clonotype has ten or more counts. V gene TRBV7-8 combines with J gene TRBJ1-5; D is perhaps TRBD1 (5 bases). The ends were cut back, 0 bases at V and 6 bases at J, with 12 bases in the middle. The CDR3 runs to 15 residues. CDR1 and CDR2 (germline): SGHVS, FQNEAQ. Written as DNA, the CDR3 is TGTGCCAGCAGCTTAGCTGGGATGGGGGGTCAGCCCCAGCATTTT. Residues: CASSLAGMGGQPQHF.

There are many counts of this clonotype. The CDR3 loop reads CASSLGGGYNEQFF. Written as DNA, the CDR3 is TGTGCCAGCAGCTTAGGCGGGGGCTACAATGAGCAGTTCTTC. The chain uses TRBV7-9 and TRBJ2-1, with 7 bases identical to TRBD2. Germline V gives CDR1 SEHNR, CDR2 FQNEAQ (reference sequence). V was clipped by 1 base and J by 3 bases; unmatched bases: 0. This CDR3 spans 14 amino acids.